The source of this T cell receptor (beta chain) is a study of blood T cells in healthy people across ages. The CDR3 runs 15 residues. The V gene end was trimmed by 5 bases and the J gene end by 6 bases; junction bases not matched to a gene: 5. Germline V gene lookup returns CDR1 MNHEY and CDR2 SMNVEV (reference sequence). The study's findings and limits: In the absence of known donor CMV status, changes in expanded clonotypes were possibly confounded.

The sample holds a few counts of this clonotype. Its antigen remains unknown. With a J-beta primer mix and a sample-barcoded 5' primer, a second PCR ran about 7 to 12 cycles. TCRdb re-analysed the 5' RACE reads in MiXCR, keeping a single row per CDR3 protein. The sample has roughly 560,000 distinct CDR3 sequences; 20% to 30% are singletons. This same sample was also part of a study on T cells of mothers and their children.

The source of this sequence is a boy younger than 18 in good health. The sequenced sample consisted of blood. V gene TRBV27 combines with J gene TRBJ2-1; 12 nucleotides line up with TRBD1. In nucleotides, the CDR3 is TGTGCCAGCAGTCCCGGGACAGGGGGCTTCAATGAGCAGTTCTTC. Its protein product is CASSPGTGGFNEQFF.